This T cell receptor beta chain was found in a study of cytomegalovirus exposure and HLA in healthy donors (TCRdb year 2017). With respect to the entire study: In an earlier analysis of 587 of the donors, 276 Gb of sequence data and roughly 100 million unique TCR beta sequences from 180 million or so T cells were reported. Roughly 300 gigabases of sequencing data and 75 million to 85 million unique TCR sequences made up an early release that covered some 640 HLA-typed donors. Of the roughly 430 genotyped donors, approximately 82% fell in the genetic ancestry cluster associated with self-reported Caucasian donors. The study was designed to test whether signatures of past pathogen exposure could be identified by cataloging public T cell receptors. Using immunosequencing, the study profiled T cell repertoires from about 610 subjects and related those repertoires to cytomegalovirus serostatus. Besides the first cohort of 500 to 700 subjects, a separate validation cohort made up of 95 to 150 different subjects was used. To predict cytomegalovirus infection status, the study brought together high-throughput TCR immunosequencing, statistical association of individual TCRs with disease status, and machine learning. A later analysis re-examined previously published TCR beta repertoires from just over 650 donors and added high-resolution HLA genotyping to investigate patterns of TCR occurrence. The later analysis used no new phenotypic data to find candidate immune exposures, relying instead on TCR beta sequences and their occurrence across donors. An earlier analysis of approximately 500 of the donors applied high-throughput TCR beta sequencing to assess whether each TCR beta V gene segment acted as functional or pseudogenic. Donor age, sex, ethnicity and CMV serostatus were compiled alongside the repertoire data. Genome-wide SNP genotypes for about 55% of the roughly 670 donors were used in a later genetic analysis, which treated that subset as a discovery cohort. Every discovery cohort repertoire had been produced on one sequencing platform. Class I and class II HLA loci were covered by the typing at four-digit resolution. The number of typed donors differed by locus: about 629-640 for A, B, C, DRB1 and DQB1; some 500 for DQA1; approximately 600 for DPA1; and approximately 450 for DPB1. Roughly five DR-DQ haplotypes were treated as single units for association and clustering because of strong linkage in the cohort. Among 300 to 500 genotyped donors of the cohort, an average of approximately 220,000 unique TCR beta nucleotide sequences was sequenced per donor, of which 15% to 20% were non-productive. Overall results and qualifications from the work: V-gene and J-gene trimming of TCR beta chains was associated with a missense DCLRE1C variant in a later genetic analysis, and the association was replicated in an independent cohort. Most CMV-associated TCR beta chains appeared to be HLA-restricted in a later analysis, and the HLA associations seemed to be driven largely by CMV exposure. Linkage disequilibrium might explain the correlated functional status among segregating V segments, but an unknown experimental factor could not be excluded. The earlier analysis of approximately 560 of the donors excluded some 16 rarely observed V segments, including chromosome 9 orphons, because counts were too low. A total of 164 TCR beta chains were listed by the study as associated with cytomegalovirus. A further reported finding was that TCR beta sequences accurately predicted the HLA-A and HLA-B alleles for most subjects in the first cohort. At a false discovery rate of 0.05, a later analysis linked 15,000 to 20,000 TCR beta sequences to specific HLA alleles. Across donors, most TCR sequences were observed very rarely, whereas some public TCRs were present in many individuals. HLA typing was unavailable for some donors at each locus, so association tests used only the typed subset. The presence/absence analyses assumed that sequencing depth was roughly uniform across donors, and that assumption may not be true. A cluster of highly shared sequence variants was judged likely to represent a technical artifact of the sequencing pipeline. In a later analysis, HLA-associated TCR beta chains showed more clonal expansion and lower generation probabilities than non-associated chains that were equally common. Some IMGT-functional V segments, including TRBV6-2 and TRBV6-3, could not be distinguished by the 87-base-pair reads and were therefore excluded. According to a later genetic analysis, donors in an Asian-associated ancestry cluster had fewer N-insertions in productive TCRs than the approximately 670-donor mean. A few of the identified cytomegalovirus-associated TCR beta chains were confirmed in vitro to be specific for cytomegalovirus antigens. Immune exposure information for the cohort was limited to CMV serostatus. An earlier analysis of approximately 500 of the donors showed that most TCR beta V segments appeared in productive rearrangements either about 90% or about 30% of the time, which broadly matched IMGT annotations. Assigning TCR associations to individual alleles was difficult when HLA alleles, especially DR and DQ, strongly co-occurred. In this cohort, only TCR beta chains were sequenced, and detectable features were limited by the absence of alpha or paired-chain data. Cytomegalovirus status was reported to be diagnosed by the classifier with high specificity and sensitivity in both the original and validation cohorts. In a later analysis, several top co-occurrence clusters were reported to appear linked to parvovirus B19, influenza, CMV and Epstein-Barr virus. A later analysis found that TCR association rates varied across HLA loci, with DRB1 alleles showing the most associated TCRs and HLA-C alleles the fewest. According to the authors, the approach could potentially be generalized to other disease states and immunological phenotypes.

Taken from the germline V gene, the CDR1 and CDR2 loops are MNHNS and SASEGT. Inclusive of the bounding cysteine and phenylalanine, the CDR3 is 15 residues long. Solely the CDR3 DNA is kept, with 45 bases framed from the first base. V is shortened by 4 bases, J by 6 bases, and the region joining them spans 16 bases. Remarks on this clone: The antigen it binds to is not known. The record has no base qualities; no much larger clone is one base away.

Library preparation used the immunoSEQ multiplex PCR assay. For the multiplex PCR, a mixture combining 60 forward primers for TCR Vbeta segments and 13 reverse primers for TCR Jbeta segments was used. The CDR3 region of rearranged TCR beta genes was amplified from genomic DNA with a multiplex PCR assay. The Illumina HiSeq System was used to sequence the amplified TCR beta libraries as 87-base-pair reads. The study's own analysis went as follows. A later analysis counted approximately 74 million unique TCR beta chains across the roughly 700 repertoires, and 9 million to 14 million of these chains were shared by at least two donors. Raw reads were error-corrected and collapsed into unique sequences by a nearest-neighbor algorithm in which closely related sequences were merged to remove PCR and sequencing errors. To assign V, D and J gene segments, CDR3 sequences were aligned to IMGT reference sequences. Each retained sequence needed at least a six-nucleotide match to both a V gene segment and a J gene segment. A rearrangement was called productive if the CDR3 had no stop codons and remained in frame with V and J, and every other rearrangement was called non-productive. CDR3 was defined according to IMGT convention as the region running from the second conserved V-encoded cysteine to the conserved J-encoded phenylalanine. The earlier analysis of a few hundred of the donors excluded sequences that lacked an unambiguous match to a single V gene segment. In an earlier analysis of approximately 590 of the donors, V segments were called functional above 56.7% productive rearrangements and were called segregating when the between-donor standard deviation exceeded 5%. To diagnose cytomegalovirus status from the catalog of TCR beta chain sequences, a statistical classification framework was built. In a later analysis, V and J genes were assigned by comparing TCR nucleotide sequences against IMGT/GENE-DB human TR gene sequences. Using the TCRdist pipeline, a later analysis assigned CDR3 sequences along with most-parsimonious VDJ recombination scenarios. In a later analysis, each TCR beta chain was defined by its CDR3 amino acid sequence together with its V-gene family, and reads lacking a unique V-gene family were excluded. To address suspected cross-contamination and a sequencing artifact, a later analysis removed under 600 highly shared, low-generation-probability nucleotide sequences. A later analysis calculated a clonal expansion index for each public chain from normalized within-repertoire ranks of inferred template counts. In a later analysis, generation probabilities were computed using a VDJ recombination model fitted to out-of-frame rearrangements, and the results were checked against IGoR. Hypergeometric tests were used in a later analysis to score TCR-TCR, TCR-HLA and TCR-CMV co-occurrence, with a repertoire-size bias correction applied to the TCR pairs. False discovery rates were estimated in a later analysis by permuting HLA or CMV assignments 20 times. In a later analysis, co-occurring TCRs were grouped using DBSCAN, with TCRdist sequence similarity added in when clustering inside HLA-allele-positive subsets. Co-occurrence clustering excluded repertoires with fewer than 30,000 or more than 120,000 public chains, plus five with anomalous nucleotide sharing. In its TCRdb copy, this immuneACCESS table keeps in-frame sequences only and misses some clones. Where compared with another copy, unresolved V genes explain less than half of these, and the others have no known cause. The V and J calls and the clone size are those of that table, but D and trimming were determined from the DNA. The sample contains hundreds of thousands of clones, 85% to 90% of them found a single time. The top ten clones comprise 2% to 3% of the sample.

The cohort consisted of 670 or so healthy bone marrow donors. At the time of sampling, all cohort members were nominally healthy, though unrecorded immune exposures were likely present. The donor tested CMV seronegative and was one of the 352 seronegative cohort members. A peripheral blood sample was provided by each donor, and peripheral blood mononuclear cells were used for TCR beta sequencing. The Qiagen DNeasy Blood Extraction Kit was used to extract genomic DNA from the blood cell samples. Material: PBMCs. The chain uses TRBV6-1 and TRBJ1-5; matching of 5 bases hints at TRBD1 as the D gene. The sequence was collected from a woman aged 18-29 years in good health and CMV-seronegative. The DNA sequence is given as TGTGCCAGCAGTGGGGGTGACAGTCTCCTTCAGCCCCAGCATTTT. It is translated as CASSGGDSLLQPQHF.